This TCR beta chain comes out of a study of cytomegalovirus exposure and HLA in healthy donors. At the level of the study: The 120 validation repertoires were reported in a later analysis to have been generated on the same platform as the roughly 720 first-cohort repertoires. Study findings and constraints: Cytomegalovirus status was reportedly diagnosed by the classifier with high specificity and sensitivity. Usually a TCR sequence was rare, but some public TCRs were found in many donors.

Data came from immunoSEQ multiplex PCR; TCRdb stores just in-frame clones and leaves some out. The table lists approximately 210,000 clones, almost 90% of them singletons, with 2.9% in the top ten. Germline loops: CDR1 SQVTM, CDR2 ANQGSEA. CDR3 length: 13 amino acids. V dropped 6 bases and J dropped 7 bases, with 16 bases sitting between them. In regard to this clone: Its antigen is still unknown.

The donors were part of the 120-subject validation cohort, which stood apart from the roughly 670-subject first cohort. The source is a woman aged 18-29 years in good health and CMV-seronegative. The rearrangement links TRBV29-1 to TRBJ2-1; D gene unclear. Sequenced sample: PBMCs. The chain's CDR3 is CSVRSLSWNEQFF. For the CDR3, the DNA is TGCAGCGTGAGGAGCCTCTCCTGGAATGAGCAGTTCTTC.